This T cell receptor beta chain was retrieved from a study of OX40 agonist ivuxolimab in advanced cancers. As for the study in general: Patients enrolled in dose escalation were diagnosed with hepatocellular carcinoma, melanoma, renal cell or head and neck cancer.

Libraries were prepared by immunoSEQ multiplex PCR; TCRdb keeps only in-frame clonotypes and omits some of them. This repertoire shows tens of thousands of clones, about 85% found once; its top ten account for approximately 13%. This TCR came from an adult with an advanced solid tumor such as melanoma, head and neck, liver or kidney cancer. The specimen comprised CD4+ or CD8+ T cells sorted from blood, sampled in a trial of the OX40 agonist ivuxolimab.

The CDR3 DNA reads as TGTGCCAGCAGCGTAGGGCAGGGTAGCAATCAGCCCCAGCATTTT. Its protein product is CASSVGQGSNQPQHF. This chain joins TRBV9 and TRBJ1-5; weak D call: TRBD1 (5 bases). Per germline, CDR1 SGDLS and CDR2 YYNGEE. The CDR3 sequence is 15 residues long. Trimming shortened V by 0 bases and J by 0 bases, and 7 bases separated the two germline ends.